The 27 T cell receptor beta chains below come from one sample, sequenced in a study of blood T cell repertoires in COVID-19. Repertoires were generated with immunoSEQ multiplex PCR, while TCRdb's copy carries only in-frame clones and drops some. The sample has just over 250,000 clones, around 89% seen once. Sequences were obtained from peripheral blood. The receptors derive from a man in his fifties or sixties who had recovered from COVID-19.

The J gene is TRBJ1-4, the V gene TRBV3-1 (or the pseudogene TRBV3-2); D ambiguous. The CDR3 has 14 amino acids. Per the germline V gene, CDR1 is LGHDT and CDR2 is YNNKEL (reference sequence). V was clipped by 3 bases and J by 3 bases, with 8 bases between them. The CDR3 sequence: CASSHRFSNEKLFF. Here the CDR3 DNA reads TGTGCCAGCAGCCACCGGTTCTCTAATGAAAAACTGTTTTTT.

The chain combines TRBV6-5 with TRBJ1-1; D uncertain. Germline CDR1 MNHEY, CDR2 SVGAGI. Between the trimmed V and J ends, which lost 4 bases and 0 bases, there was a span of 9 bases. There are 14 residues in the CDR3. The DNA of the CDR3 is TGTGCCAGCAGTTTACGAGGCTTGAACACTGAAGCTTTCTTT. Translation: CASSLRGLNTEAFF.

The chain joins TRBV12-5 to TRBJ2-3, with 11 nucleotides matching TRBD2. The trim removed 2 bases at V and 1 base at J, leaving 11 bases unmatched. CDR1 is LGHNT, CDR2 FRNRAP, per germline. This CDR3 contains 19 residues. The CDR3, as DNA: TGTGCTAGTGGTTTGCTGGCGTTAGCGGGGGGGTACCGCACAGATACGCAGTATTTT. Translation: CASGLLALAGGYRTDTQYF.

Regarding this clone: At the DNA level, this CDR3 is encoded by other sequences in the same sample as well. The chain uses TRBV5-6 and TRBJ1-3; possible D gene TRBD1, 6 bases. In germline, CDR1 is SGHDT, CDR2 YYEEEE. V was pared by 4 bases and J by 0 bases, with 11 bases between. The CDR3 extends over 15 amino acids. CDR3 bases: TGTGCCAGCAGCCTAGGACAGAGCTCTGGAAACACCATATATTTT. It specifies CASSLGQSSGNTIYF.

The chain couples TRBV30 to TRBJ2-5, with D perhaps matching TRBD1 (5 bases). This CDR3 has 17 residues. Germline loops: CDR1 GTSNPN, CDR2 SVGIG (reference sequence). Trimming pared 3 bases from V and 4 bases from J, leaving 24 bases between. Here the CDR3 DNA reads TGTGCCTGGAGCTTCAGGGTAGTTAGGACCAACGGAGAGACCCAGTACTTC. Protein product: CAWSFRVVRTNGETQYF.

J is TRBJ2-3 and V is TRBV27; D is undetermined. The germline V gene has CDR1 MNHEY and CDR2 SMNVEV (reference sequence). V dropped 6 bases and J dropped 4 bases, with 11 bases sitting between them. CDR3 size: 13 residues. CDR3 sequence: CASSSDWSDTQYF. The CDR3, as DNA: TGTGCCAGCAGCAGTGACTGGTCAGATACGCAGTATTTT.

The V and J genes are TRBV7-8 and TRBJ2-2, with D perhaps matching TRBD2 (6 bases). V was shortened by 5 bases and J by 4 bases, with 14 bases between the two germline ends. This CDR3 is built from 15 residues. Germline values: CDR1 SGHVS, CDR2 FQNEAQ. CDR3 loop: CASSDRDSITGELFF. The CDR3 region has the DNA TGTGCCAGCAGCGATAGGGACTCCATCACCGGGGAGCTGTTTTTT.

This chain uses TRBV6-5 with TRBJ1-2, with 8 bases that match TRBD1. The junction had 4 bases not matched to a gene; V was cut back by 6 bases and J by 4 bases. The CDR3 runs 13 residues. The germline CDR1 and CDR2 sequences are MNHEY and SVGAGI. CDR3: CASRTTGVYGYTF. Written as DNA, the CDR3 is TGTGCCAGCAGAACGACAGGGGTCTATGGCTACACCTTC.

The V gene is TRBV24-1, the J gene TRBJ2-3; 9 bases are shared with TRBD2. The CDR3 is 17 residues long. Losses at the gene ends were 3 bases for V and 8 bases for J; bases not matched to a gene: 14. The germline V gene has CDR1 KGHDR and CDR2 SFDVKD. The CDR3 nucleotides are TGTGCCACCAGTGATGCTGTAGCGGGGGCCTCCTTGGGTACGCAGTATTTT. This gives the protein CATSDAVAGASLGTQYF.

V gene TRBV19 combines with J gene TRBJ2-1; a weak D match, TRBD1 (6 bases). Trimming cost V 5 bases and J 8 bases, with 19 bases left between them. Germline V gene data show CDR1 as LNHDA and CDR2 as SQIVND (reference sequence). The CDR3 covers 15 residues. The CDR3 DNA reads as TGTGCCAGTAGTGGGATGGGGGCCGGGGTGGATGAGCAGTTCTTC. Its translation is CASSGMGAGVDEQFF.

This clone was detected only once. This chain joins TRBV19 and TRBJ2-5; TRBD2 agrees at 9 bases. Germline loops: CDR1 LNHDA, CDR2 SQIVND (reference sequence). With 3 bases clipped from V and 4 bases from J, the junction kept 12 bases outside the gene matches. CDR3 length: 17 amino acids. CDR3 DNA sequence: TGTGCCAGTAGTATCACGGAGCGGGGGGCTAGGGGAGAGACCCAGTACTTC. It is translated as CASSITERGARGETQYF.

With respect to this clone: Additional DNA sequences in this sample encode the identical CDR3. V and J are TRBV7-3 and TRBJ2-1; the match to TRBD1 covers 8 bases. This CDR3 spans 15 amino acids. The ends lost 5 bases at V and 1 base at J; junction bases unmatched: 4. CDR1 is SGHTA, CDR2 FQGTGA, per germline. CDR3 nucleotides: TGTGCCAGCAGCCGACAGGGGCCGTCCTACAATGAGCAGTTCTTC. Protein: CASSRQGPSYNEQFF.

The chain uses TRBV19 and TRBJ2-1; 7 bases are a match to TRBD2. V shed 5 bases, J shed 3 bases, and the junction held 4 bases outside the gene matches. Germline V CDR1 and CDR2: LNHDA, SQIVND (reference sequence). This CDR3 has 14 amino acids. The CDR3 spells CASSLGGIYNEQFF. The CDR3 DNA reads as TGTGCCAGTAGTCTGGGGGGGATCTACAATGAGCAGTTCTTC. The complete variable domain, with remaining parts taken from reference TRBV19 and TRBJ2-1, reads DGGITQSPKYLFRKEGQNVTLSCEQNLNHDAMYWYRQDPGQGLRLIYYSQIVNDFQKGDIAEGYSVSREKKESFPLTVTSAQKNPTAFYLCASSLGGIYNEQFFGPGTRLTVL.

Notes on this clone: One junction end does not reproduce the germline sequence, and a read error may be involved. The genes are TRBV7-7 and TRBJ2-1; a possible D gene is TRBD1 (6 bases). Per germline, CDR1 SSHAT and CDR2 FNYEAQ (reference sequence). This CDR3 is built from 16 residues. The CDR3 region is CASSLSGAGPLQEQFF. CDR3 DNA: TGTGCTAGCAGCTTATCAGGGGCAGGCCCCCTCCAGGAGCAGTTCTTC.

This clone has just one count. The chain couples TRBV10-3 to TRBJ2-7, with 9 positions matching TRBD1. Germline lookup yields CDR1 ENHRY and CDR2 SYGVKD. Germline trimming cut 4 bases from V and 4 bases from J; bases unmatched to any gene: 8. This CDR3 contains 15 residues. CDR3 sequence (DNA): TGTGCCATCAGTGGTCCGGGACAGGGCTTATACGAGCAGTACTTC. Its protein is CAISGPGQGLYEQYF.

The chain employs TRBV30 and TRBJ1-2; maybe TRBD1 (6 bases). The length of the CDR3 is 12 residues. Germline V gives CDR1 GTSNPN, CDR2 SVGIG (reference sequence). V dropped 8 bases and J dropped 6 bases, with 16 bases sitting between them. CDR3 residues: CARPGEGDGYTF. CDR3 coding DNA: TGTGCCCGACCAGGGGAGGGGGATGGCTACACCTTC.

This chain links TRBV2 with TRBJ1-5, with D perhaps matching TRBD1 (6 bases). The germline CDR1 and CDR2 sequences are SNHLY and FYNNEI. The germline V and J ends were trimmed by 3 bases and 7 bases, with 16 bases remaining between them. This CDR3 region has 15 residues. The CDR3, as DNA: TGTGCCAGCAGTGAGGGGGGGCGGGTAAACCAGCCCCAGCATTTT. Its translation is CASSEGGRVNQPQHF. Using reference TRBV2 and TRBJ1-5 for the parts outside the CDR3, the full variable domain is EPEVTQTPSHQVTQMGQEVILRCVPISNHLYFYWYRQILGQKVEFLVSFYNNEISEKSEIFDDQFSVERPDGSNFTLKIRSTKLEDSAMYFCASSEGGRVNQPQHFGDGTRLSIL.

V and J are TRBV6-5 and TRBJ1-6; maybe TRBD1 (6 bases). V lost 8 bases, J lost 3 bases, and 11 bases lay in between. The V gene's germline CDR1 is MNHEY and CDR2 SVGAGI. The length of the CDR3 is 14 residues. This CDR3 reads CASGLTGYNSPLHF. In nucleotides, the CDR3 is TGTGCCAGCGGACTGACAGGCTATAATTCACCCCTCCACTTT.

J is TRBJ1-1 and V is TRBV27; D is possibly TRBD1 (5 bases). Trimming shortened V by 5 bases and J by 0 bases, and 13 bases separated the two germline ends. This CDR3 is built from 15 residues. In germline, CDR1 is MNHEY, CDR2 SMNVEV (reference sequence). Written as DNA, the CDR3 is TGTGCCAGCAGTACTTCAGGGTTTATGAACACTGAAGCTTTCTTT. Translated: CASSTSGFMNTEAFF.

V is TRBV6-1 and J is TRBJ2-2; D not resolved. Per the germline V gene, CDR1 is MNHNS and CDR2 is SASEGT. This CDR3 has 17 amino acids. The V gene lost 2 bases and the J gene lost 2 bases, with 15 bases spanning the gap. The CDR3 nucleotides are TGTGCCAGCAGTGAATTTCTTTTGGGCAGAAACACCGGGGAGCTGTTTTTT. Translated: CASSEFLLGRNTGELFF.

The chain is built from TRBV4-2 and TRBJ2-7, with no clear D. Germline CDR1 and CDR2: LGHNA and YNFKEQ. The CDR3 loop spans 15 amino acids. Trimming removed 1 base from V and 0 bases from J, with 10 bases in between. For the CDR3, the DNA is TGTGCCAGCAGCCAAGTCATCGCGGCCTCCTACGAGCAGTACTTC. Residues: CASSQVIAASYEQYF.

This chain connects TRBV30 to TRBJ1-4, with 12 bases fitting TRBD1. This CDR3 spans 16 amino acids. The V gene end was trimmed by 6 bases and the J gene end by 3 bases; junction bases not matched to a gene: 8. Germline V gene sequence: CDR1 GTSNPN, CDR2 SVGIG (reference sequence). CDR3 sequence (DNA): TGTGCCTGCCGCGGGACAGGGGGCGTCTCTAATGAAAAACTGTTTTTT. This translates into CACRGTGGVSNEKLFF.

The CDR3 DNA reads TGTGCCAGCAGTGAAATTTTAGGCAGGGGGGTTCCCCAGCATTTT. This gives the protein CASSEILGRGVPQHF. The chain couples TRBV2 to TRBJ1-5, with 7 nucleotides matching TRBD1. The CDR3 is 15 amino acids. Germline CDR1 SNHLY, CDR2 FYNNEI. The trim removed 2 bases at V and 10 bases at J, leaving 11 bases unmatched. Filled out from reference TRBV2 and TRBJ1-5, the complete variable domain reads EPEVTQTPSHQVTQMGQEVILRCVPISNHLYFYWYRQILGQKVEFLVSFYNNEISEKSEIFDDQFSVERPDGSNFTLKIRSTKLEDSAMYFCASSEILGRGVPQHFGDGTRLSIL.

DNA for the CDR3: TGCGCCAGCAGTAGTCAAGCGGGGGCGTACAATGAGCAGTTCTTC. Its translation is CASSSQAGAYNEQFF. The chain has TRBV5-1 and TRBJ2-1, with 8 bases lining up with TRBD2. Per germline, CDR1 SGHRS and CDR2 YFSETQ. The V segment lost 5 bases and the J segment 4 bases; nucleotides outside the gene matches: 8. The CDR3 loop spans 15 amino acids.

This clone was detected once. V usage is TRBV14 and J usage is TRBJ2-3; TRBD2 is a possible D gene (6 bases). Germline assignment: CDR1 SGHDN and CDR2 FVKESK. CDR3 length: 17 amino acids. Trimming took off 2 bases at V and 2 bases at J, with 17 bases between the two ends. As DNA, the CDR3 is TGTGCCAGCAGCCAACCGACCGCGGGGAGATACACAGATACGCAGTATTTT. It is translated as CASSQPTAGRYTDTQYF.

This chain joins TRBV5-1 and TRBJ2-7; 7 nucleotides match TRBD1. Germline V lookup: CDR1 SGHRS, CDR2 YFSETQ. The CDR3 is 14 residues long. Trimming at V came to 1 base and at J to 4 bases, leaving 5 bases not matched to a gene. The CDR3: CASSLRTGDYEQYF. Here the CDR3 DNA reads TGCGCCAGCAGCTTGAGGACAGGAGATTACGAGCAGTACTTC. Supplemented by reference TRBV5-1 and TRBJ2-7, the full variable domain reads KAGVTQTPRYLIKTRGQQVTLSCSPISGHRSVSWYQQTPGQGLQFLFEYFSETQRNKGNFPGRFSGRQFSNSRSEMNVSTLELGDSALYLCASSLRTGDYEQYFGPGTRLTVT.

V and J are TRBV5-6 and TRBJ2-4; 7 nucleotides line up with TRBD1. The CDR3 contains 16 residues. In germline, CDR1 is SGHDT, CDR2 YYEEEE. V lost 3 bases to trimming and J lost 0 bases; unmatched junction nucleotides: 6. The CDR3 nucleotides read TGTGCCAGCAGCTCGGCCGGGACAGTAGCCAAAAACATTCAGTACTTC. Its protein is CASSSAGTVAKNIQYF.